This T cell receptor (beta chain) was retrieved from a study of blood T cell repertoires in COVID-19. Overall study context: There were acute and convalescent COVID-19 samples, and they came from the United States, Italy and Spain. In each case, the material was cDNA or gDNA derived from T cells, B-cell-depleted T cells, or PBMCs.

The length of the CDR3 is 16 residues. Germline V CDR1 and CDR2: MNHEY, SVGAGI. Trimming shortened V by 0 bases and J by 4 bases, and 13 bases separated the two germline ends. As originally analysed: Amplifying reference gene primers gave estimates of nucleated cell counts. Here immunoSEQ multiplex PCR was the method, and the copy in TCRdb shows in-frame clones only, minus some. The DNA was the basis for D and trimming; V, J and clone size are from that table. Here the sample spans 150,000 to 200,000 clones, roughly 87% being singletons. The specimen was peripheral blood. This clonotype was obtained from a man younger than 35 who had recovered from COVID-19. The chain recombines TRBV6-5 with TRBJ1-3; D is unresolved. The CDR3 here is CASSYSMPGLGNTIYF. CDR3 bases: TGTGCCAGCAGTTACTCAATGCCAGGTCTAGGAAACACCATATATTTT.